The 12 T cell receptor beta chains listed next were all sequenced from one sample in a study of control samples from healthy donors and cancer patients. The data were produced by immunoSEQ multiplex PCR, yet TCRdb's version contains in-frame clones alone and is incomplete. The data hold some 150,000 clones, with over 90% observed a single time. Material for sequencing was blood. These receptors were taken from a man in his fifties or sixties in good health.

The V and J genes are TRBV24-1 and TRBJ2-1, with TRBD2 matching 9 bases. Germline-derived CDR1 and CDR2 are KGHDR and SFDVKD. After removal of 4 bases from V and 9 bases from J, the junction contained 9 bases not matched to a gene. This CDR3 region has 15 residues. In DNA form, the CDR3 reads TGTGCCACCAGTGAAGTGCTGACTAGCGGTGGTGAGCAGTTCTTC. Translation: CATSEVLTSGGEQFF.

This clone was counted once. J is TRBJ1-4 and V is TRBV2, with 11 bases identical to TRBD1. Germline CDR1 reads SNHLY; CDR2 reads FYNNEI. This CDR3 has 14 residues. V shed 6 bases, J shed 8 bases, and the junction held 5 bases outside the gene matches. The CDR3, as DNA: TGTGCCAGCAGGGGGACAGGGGGACAGGAAAAACTGTTTTTT. Translation gives CASRGTGGQEKLFF.

V is TRBV4-1 and J is TRBJ2-7; TRBD2 matches 12 bases. Germline V gene sequence: CDR1 MGHRA, CDR2 YSYEKL. The CDR3 sequence is 17 residues long. After removal of 4 bases from V and 2 bases from J, the junction contained 9 bases not matched to a gene. The CDR3 spells CASSRGLAGFVTYEQYF. Here the CDR3 DNA reads TGCGCCAGCAGCCGGGGACTAGCGGGCTTTGTAACCTACGAGCAGTACTTC.

Written as DNA, the CDR3 is TGCGCCAGCAGCTTGGTGGCGGGGGCTGGTGAAAAACTGTTTTTT. Amino acid sequence: CASSLVAGAGEKLFF. J is TRBJ1-4 and V is TRBV5-1; TRBD1 is a possible D gene (6 bases). V was clipped by 0 bases and J by 7 bases, with 13 bases between them. CDR1 is SGHRS, CDR2 YFSETQ, per germline. CDR3 length: 15 amino acids.

A note on this clone: Other DNA sequences in this specimen translate into the identical CDR3. The V and J genes are TRBV11-2 and TRBJ2-1, with TRBD2 matching 9 bases. The CDR3 runs to 16 residues. Germline V CDR1 and CDR2: SGHAT, FQNNGV. J was trimmed by 4 bases and V by 0 bases; bases with no gene match: 4. This CDR3 is CASSLDLAGGYNEQFF. CDR3 nucleotides: TGTGCCAGCAGCTTAGATCTCGCGGGAGGGTACAATGAGCAGTTCTTC.

This chain uses TRBV18 with TRBJ2-2; no firm D call. The V end was cut by 6 bases, the J end by 1 base, with 15 bases between. This CDR3 has 16 amino acids. Germline CDR1 and CDR2: KGHSH and LQKENI. For the CDR3, the DNA is TGTGCCAGCTCCCTCAATCAGGCCGGGAACACCGGGGAGCTGTTTTTT. Translating gives CASSLNQAGNTGELFF. The whole variable domain, remainder taken from reference TRBV18 and TRBJ2-2, is NAGVMQNPRHLVRRRGQEARLRCSPMKGHSHVYWYRQLPEEGLKFMVYLQKENIIDESGMPKERFSAEFPKEGPSILRIQQVVRGDSAAYFCASSLNQAGNTGELFFGEGSRLTVL.

V is TRBV14 and J is TRBJ2-6; 8 nucleotides align to TRBD1. CDR1 is SGHDN, CDR2 FVKESK, per germline. V shed 0 bases, J shed 1 base, and the junction held 5 bases outside the gene matches. The CDR3 runs to 18 residues. The CDR3 region has the DNA TGTGCCAGCAGCCAAGAAGTAACAGGGGGGTCTGGGGCCAACGTCCTGACTTTC. Amino acid sequence: CASSQEVTGGSGANVLTF.

This clone was counted once. The chain has TRBV6-5 and TRBJ2-2; no firm D call. Trimming left V 7 bases short and J 2 bases short, with 11 bases between. In germline, CDR1 is MNHEY, CDR2 SVGAGI. The CDR3 consists of 14 residues. The CDR3 here is CASIMGSNTGELFF. In DNA, the CDR3 is TGTGCCAGCATAATGGGTAGCAACACCGGGGAGCTGTTTTTT.

This clone has just a few counts. The chain uses TRBV10-3 and TRBJ2-7; 9 bases are a match to TRBD1. The V gene's germline CDR1 is ENHRY and CDR2 SYGVKD. V lost 4 bases and J lost 0; bases outside the gene matches: 7. This CDR3 is 16 amino acids long. The CDR3 spells CAISGQQGAASYEQYF. The CDR3 DNA follows: TGTGCCATCAGTGGGCAACAGGGGGCGGCCTCCTACGAGCAGTACTTC.

The V gene is TRBV30, the J gene TRBJ1-5; unclear D gene. V was shortened by 3 bases and J by 2 bases, with 11 bases between the two germline ends. Germline V gene lookup returns CDR1 GTSNPN and CDR2 SVGIG (reference sequence). The CDR3 covers 14 residues. This CDR3 reads CAWSGVTGNQPQHF. The CDR3 bases are TGTGCCTGGAGCGGTGTTACGGGCAATCAGCCCCAGCATTTT.

The J gene is TRBJ2-7, the V gene TRBV5-5; 7 nucleotides line up with TRBD2. The CDR3 runs 16 residues. CDR1 and CDR2 (germline): SGHKS, YYEKEE (reference sequence). The V segment lost 0 bases and the J segment 3 bases; nucleotides outside the gene matches: 9. The CDR3 protein is CASSLAPLADIYEQYF. The CDR3 DNA reads as TGTGCCAGCAGCTTGGCCCCGCTAGCGGATATCTACGAGCAGTACTTC. The full variable domain, with the rest looked up from reference TRBV5-5 and TRBJ2-7, is DAGVTQSPTHLIKTRGQQVTLRCSPISGHKSVSWYQQVLGQGPQFIFQYYEKEERGRGNFPDRFSARQFPNYSSELNVNALLLGDSALYLCASSLAPLADIYEQYFGPGTRLTVT.

Here the CDR3 DNA reads TGTGCCTGGAGGGCCTTAGGCACAGATACGCAGTATTTT. Translated, it gives CAWRALGTDTQYF. The V call is TRBV30, the J call TRBJ2-3; D gene uncertain. V shed 3 bases and J shed 1 base, with 8 bases lying between them. The CDR3 contains 13 residues. Germline-derived CDR1 and CDR2 are GTSNPN and SVGIG (reference sequence). Full variable domain (remainder filled in from reference TRBV30 and TRBJ2-3): SQTIHQWPATLVQPVGSPLSLECTVEGTSNPNLYWYRQAAGRGLQLLFYSVGIGQISSEVPQNLSASRPQDRQFILSSKKLLLSDSGFYLCAWRALGTDTQYFGPGTRLTVL.